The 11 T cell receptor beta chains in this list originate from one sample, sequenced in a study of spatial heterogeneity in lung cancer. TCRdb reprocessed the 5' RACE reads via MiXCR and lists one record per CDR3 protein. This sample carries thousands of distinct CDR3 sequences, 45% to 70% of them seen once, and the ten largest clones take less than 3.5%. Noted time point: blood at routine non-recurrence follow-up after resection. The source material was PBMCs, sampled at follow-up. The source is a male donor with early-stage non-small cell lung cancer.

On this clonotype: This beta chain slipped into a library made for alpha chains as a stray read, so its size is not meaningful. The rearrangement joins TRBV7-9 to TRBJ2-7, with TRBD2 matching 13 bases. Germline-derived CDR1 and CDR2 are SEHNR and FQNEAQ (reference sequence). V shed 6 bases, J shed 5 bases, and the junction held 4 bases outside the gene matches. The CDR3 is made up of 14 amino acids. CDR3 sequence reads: CASRPGTSGDEQYF. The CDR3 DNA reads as TGTGCCAGCAGACCCGGGACTAGCGGGGACGAGCAGTACTTC.

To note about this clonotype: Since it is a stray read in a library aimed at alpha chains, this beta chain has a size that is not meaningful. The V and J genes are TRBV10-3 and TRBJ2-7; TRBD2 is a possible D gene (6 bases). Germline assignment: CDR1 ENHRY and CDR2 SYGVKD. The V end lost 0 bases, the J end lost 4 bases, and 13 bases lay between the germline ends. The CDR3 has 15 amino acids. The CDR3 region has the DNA TGTGCCATCAGTGAGTCGGGTGCGGGGAATTACGAGCAGTACTTC. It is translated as CAISESGAGNYEQYF.

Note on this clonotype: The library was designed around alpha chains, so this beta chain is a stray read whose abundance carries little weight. The CDR3 reads CSARGRTSREKLFF. CDR3 in DNA: TGCAGTGCTAGAGGTCGGACGTCCCGTGAAAAACTGTTTTTT. The chain couples TRBV20-1 to TRBJ1-4; D is unclear. V was pared by 1 base and J by 7 bases, with 13 bases between. This CDR3 region has 14 residues. Per germline, CDR1 DFQATT and CDR2 SNEGSKA (reference sequence).

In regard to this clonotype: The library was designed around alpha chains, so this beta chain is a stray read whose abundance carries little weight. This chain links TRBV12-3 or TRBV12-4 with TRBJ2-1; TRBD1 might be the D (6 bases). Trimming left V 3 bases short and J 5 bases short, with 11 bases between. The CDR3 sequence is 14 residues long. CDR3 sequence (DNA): TGTGCCAGCAGTTTCGACAGGACTGACAATGAGCAGTTCTTC. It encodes CASSFDRTDNEQFF.

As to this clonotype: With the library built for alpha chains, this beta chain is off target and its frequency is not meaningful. The CDR3 sequence: CASSLFRGFGTRNIQYF. The CDR3 bases are TGTGCCAGCAGTTTATTTCGGGGTTTTGGGACAAGAAACATTCAGTACTTC. The chain combines TRBV28 with TRBJ2-4, with D possibly being TRBD1 (6 bases). There are 17 residues in the CDR3. The V end was cut by 1 base, the J end by 6 bases, with 19 bases between. Germline values: CDR1 MDHEN, CDR2 SYDVKM.

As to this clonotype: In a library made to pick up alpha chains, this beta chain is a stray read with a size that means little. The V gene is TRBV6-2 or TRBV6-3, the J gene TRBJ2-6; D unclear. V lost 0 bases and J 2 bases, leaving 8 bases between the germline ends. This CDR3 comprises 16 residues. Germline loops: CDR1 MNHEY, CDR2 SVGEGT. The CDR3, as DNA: TGTGCCAGCAGTTACTCAAGAATTCCTGGGGCCAACGTCCTGACTTTC. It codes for CASSYSRIPGANVLTF.

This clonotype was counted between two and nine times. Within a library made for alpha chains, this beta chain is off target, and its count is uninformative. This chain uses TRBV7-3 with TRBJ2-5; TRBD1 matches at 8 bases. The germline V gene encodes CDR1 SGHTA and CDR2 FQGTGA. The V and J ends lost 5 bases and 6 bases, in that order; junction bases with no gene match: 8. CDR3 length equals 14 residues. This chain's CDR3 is CASSPGGFVQTQYF. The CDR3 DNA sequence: TGTGCCAGCAGCCCAGGGGGCTTTGTCCAGACCCAGTACTTC.

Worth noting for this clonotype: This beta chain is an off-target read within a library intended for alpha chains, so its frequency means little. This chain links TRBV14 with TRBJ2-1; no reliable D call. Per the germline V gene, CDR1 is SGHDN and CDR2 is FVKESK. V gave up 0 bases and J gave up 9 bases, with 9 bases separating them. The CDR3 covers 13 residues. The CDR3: CASSQDPAGEQFF. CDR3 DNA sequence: TGTGCCAGCAGCCAAGATCCAGCCGGTGAGCAGTTCTTC.

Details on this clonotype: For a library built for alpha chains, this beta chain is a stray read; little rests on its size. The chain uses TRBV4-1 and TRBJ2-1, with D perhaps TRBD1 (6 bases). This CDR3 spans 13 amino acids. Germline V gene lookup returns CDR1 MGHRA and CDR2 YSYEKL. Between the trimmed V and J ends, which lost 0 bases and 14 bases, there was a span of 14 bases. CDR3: CASSQEPGDGEFF. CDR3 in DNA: TGCGCCAGCAGCCAAGAGCCAGGGGACGGGGAGTTCTTC.

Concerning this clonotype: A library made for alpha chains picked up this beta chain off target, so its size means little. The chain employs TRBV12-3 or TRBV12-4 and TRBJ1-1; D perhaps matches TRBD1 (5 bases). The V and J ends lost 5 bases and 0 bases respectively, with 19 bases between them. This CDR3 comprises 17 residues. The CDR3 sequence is CASSRPGGLGVNTEAFF. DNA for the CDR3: TGTGCCAGCAGTCGCCCGGGAGGCCTGGGGGTGAACACTGAAGCTTTCTTT.

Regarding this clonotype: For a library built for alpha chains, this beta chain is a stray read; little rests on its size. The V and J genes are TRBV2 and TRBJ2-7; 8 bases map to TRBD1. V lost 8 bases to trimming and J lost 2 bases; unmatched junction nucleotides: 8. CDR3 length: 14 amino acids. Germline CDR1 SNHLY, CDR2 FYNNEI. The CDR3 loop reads CASLMDRVTYEQYF. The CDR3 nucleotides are TGTGCCAGCTTGATGGACAGGGTTACCTACGAGCAGTACTTC. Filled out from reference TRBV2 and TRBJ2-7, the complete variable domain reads EPEVTQTPSHQVTQMGQEVILRCVPISNHLYFYWYRQILGQKVEFLVSFYNNEISEKSEIFDDQFSVERPDGSNFTLKIRSTKLEDSAMYFCASLMDRVTYEQYFGPGTRLTVT.